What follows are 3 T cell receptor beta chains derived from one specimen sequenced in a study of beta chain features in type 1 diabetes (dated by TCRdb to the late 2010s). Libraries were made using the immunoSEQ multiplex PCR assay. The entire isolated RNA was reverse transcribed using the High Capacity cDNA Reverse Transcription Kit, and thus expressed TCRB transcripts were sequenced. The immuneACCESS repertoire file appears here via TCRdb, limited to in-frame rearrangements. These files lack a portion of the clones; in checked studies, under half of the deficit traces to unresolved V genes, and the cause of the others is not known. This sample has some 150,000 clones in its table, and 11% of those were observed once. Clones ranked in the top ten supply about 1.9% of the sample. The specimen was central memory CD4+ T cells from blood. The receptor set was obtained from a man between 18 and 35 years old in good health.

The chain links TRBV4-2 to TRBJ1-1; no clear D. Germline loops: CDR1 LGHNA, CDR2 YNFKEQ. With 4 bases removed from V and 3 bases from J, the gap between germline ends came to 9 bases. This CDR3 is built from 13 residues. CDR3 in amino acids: CASSPRRDTEAFF. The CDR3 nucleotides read TGTGCCAGCAGCCCCCGCCGGGACACTGAAGCTTTCTTT.

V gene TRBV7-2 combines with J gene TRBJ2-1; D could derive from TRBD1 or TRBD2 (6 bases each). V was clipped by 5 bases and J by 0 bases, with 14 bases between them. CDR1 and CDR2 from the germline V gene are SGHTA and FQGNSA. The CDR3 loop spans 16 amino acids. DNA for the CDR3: TGTGCCAGCAGCCCCTCGGGGGCTATCTCCTACAATGAGCAGTTCTTC. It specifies CASSPSGAISYNEQFF.

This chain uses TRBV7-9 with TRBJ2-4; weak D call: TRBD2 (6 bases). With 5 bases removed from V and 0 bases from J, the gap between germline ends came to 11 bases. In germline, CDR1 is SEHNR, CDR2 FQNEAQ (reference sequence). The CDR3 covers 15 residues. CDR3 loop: CASSPGTLAKNIQYF. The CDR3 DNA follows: TGTGCCAGCAGCCCAGGGACTCTAGCCAAAAACATTCAGTACTTC.